The rows below give T cell receptor beta chains drawn from one sample of a study of prognosis after radiotherapy for stage I lung cancer. TCRdb reanalysed the multiplex PCR reads using MiXCR and keeps one entry per CDR3 protein. The sample has about 30,000 distinct CDR3 sequences; around 32% are singletons. This sample comprised PBMCs, obtained before or after stereotactic body radiation therapy (not recorded which). These receptors were obtained from a donor aged 50 or older with non-small cell lung cancer. Both conserved end residues are trimmed from each CDR3.

V gene	J gene	CDR3 protein
TRBV7-2	TRBJ2-1	ASSLMWGVGNEQF
TRBV2	TRBJ1-1	ASSDEGRDTEAF
TRBV2	TRBJ2-4	ARRAARNIQY
TRBV10-3	TRBJ2-5	AISESSQGQETQY
TRBV20-1	TRBJ2-7	SARERAGSTYEQY
TRBV7-9	TRBJ1-1	ASSLGGTANTEAF
TRBV20-1	TRBJ2-2	SAKGVSNTGELF
TRBV20-1	TRBJ1-5	SARPTGASNQPQH
TRBV29-1	TRBJ2-5	SASGQMQETQY
TRBV24-1	TRBJ2-3	ATSDPGLGTDTQY
TRBV5-1	TRBJ2-5	ASTPARGGTWETQY
TRBV11-2	TRBJ1-1	ASSLGGGGMGGAF
TRBV9	TRBJ2-7	ASNRDSLGEQY
TRBV19	TRBJ2-1	ASRSLAGVYNEQF
TRBV27	TRBJ2-2	ASSVQGGGELF
TRBV12-3/TRBV12-4	TRBJ2-3	ASTQGLGGGEDTQY
TRBV28	TRBJ1-2	ASRSGQGERGYT
TRBV6-1	TRBJ2-1	ASSEIAREGF
TRBV15	TRBJ1-1	ATSRGTARTEAF
TRBV7-9	TRBJ2-3	ACSLVAGATGDTQY
TRBV20-1	TRBJ2-7	SANNHLAARSYEQY
TRBV7-8	TRBJ2-2	ASSLYQRGSSNTGELF
TRBV6-1	TRBJ2-1	ASSNRLAGWNNEQF
TRBV6-1	TRBJ1-2	ASSENPNYGYT
TRBV7-8	TRBJ2-7	ASSLGAPDRGLISYEQY
TRBV20-1	TRBJ1-6	SARGTVVGNSPLH
TRBV7-8	TRBJ1-1	ASSSGTGFGTEAF
TRBV4-2	TRBJ2-1	ASSQDGRGLANEQF
TRBV28	TRBJ1-3	ASSPTDRFSGNTIY
TRBV28	TRBJ1-3	ASSYPGSGGNTIY
TRBV18	TRBJ1-1	ASSPTHPPREEAF
TRBV11-3	TRBJ2-3	ASSLDIASTQY
TRBV6-1	TRBJ2-5	ATGRGGAGETQY
TRBV6-2/TRBV6-3	TRBJ1-5	ASSYDRDNQPQH
TRBV4-1	TRBJ2-3	TSSQGVGGTDTQY
TRBV7-9	TRBJ1-2	ASSHAPRTRYGNT
TRBV6-1	TRBJ2-7	ASRNGQAYEQY
TRBV20-1	TRBJ2-7	SAYRDASFEQY
TRBV4-1	TRBJ2-3	ASSQISQGLRGTDTQY
TRBV19	TRBJ2-4	ASTPGGKNIQY
TRBV3-1	TRBJ1-5	ASSQVSDTPSNQPQH
TRBV28	TRBJ1-2	VSTRSGLYGYT
TRBV28	TRBJ2-3	ASIRSRVTDTQY